The clone carrying this TCR beta chain appeared once. This sample is drawn from a study of blood T cell repertoires in COVID-19. This CDR3 comprises 18 residues. Germline CDR1 and CDR2: MNHEY and SMNVEV (reference sequence). V lost 3 bases to trimming and J lost 0 bases, with 17 bases between them. The protocol was immunoSEQ multiplex PCR, while the TCRdb copy is restricted to in-frame clones and leaves out a portion. There are about 150,000 clones in the sample; roughly 85% occur only once, and around 8.1% lies in the top ten. The chain recombines TRBV27 with TRBJ1-4; D gene uncertain. The receptor was isolated from a woman aged 60 to 75 with COVID-19, enrolled during active disease. Sequencing was done on a sample of peripheral blood. DNA of the CDR3: TGTGCCAGCAGTTTGAAAACTCATCAAGTTGCAACTAATGAAAAACTGTTTTTT. It translates to CASSLKTHQVATNEKLFF.